This T cell receptor (beta chain) was documented in a study of shared clonotypes between healthy human individuals. Study conclusions and caveats: Clonotype sharing across a few donors was observed for around 5% of naive CD4 clonotypes. Researchers sampled blood only, noting tissue repertoires likely differ.

Method: immunoSEQ multiplex PCR; TCRdb's copy keeps in-frame clones and lacks some. The data hold more than 2,000,000 clones, with roughly nine tenths observed a single time. Turning to this clone: Antigen specificity is unknown.

From germline, CDR1 is LNHNV and CDR2 YYDKDF (reference sequence). The CDR3 extends over 15 amino acids. The V end lost 2 bases, the J end lost 3 bases, and 12 bases lay between the germline ends. The source is a man aged 18 to 35 in good health. The specimen was naive CD4+ T cells sorted from blood. Subset in this sample: CD45RA+ positively selected. This chain uses TRBV15 with TRBJ2-3; the D gene is possibly TRBD2 (6 bases). The CDR3 loop reads CATSRPGGGTDTQYF. In DNA form, the CDR3 reads TGTGCCACCAGCAGACCCGGGGGTGGTACAGATACGCAGTATTTT. The full variable domain, its missing parts supplied by reference TRBV15 and TRBJ2-3, is DAMVIQNPRYQVTQFGKPVTLSCSQTLNHNVMYWYQQKSSQAPKLLFHYYDKDFNNEADTPDNFQSRRPNTSFCFLDIRSPGLGDTAMYLCATSRPGGGTDTQYFGPGTRLTVL.